This is a list of T cell receptor beta chains from one sample in a study of blood T cell repertoires in COVID-19. The table came from immunoSEQ multiplex PCR; TCRdb's copy has only in-frame clones and leaves some out. Of 150,000 to 200,000 clones detected, 60% to 85% appear once; the ten largest clones hold approximately 9%. Sequenced sample: peripheral blood. All receptors come from a woman aged 45-59 years with active or convalescent COVID-19. The CDR3 runs from the conserved cysteine through the conserved F or W. The D gene is left open where the match is weak. Part of the rows lack a size; the others show once, few, many or a class for expanded clones.

DNA: TGTGCCAGCAGACAAGGACTAGCGGGAGTAGGCTACGAGCAGTACTTC
CDR3: CASRQGLAGVGYEQYF
V: TRBV7-2
D: TRBD2
J: TRBJ2-7
size: .

DNA: TGTGCCAGCAGTACCTTAGCGGGGGGGATAGAGACCCAGTACTTC
CDR3: CASSTLAGGIETQYF
V: TRBV25-1
D: TRBD2
J: TRBJ2-5
size: .

DNA: TGCGCCAGCAGCTTGGGGGAGACAGGGAAGAGCAATCAGCCCCAGCATTTT
CDR3: CASSLGETGKSNQPQHF
V: TRBV5-1
D: TRBD1
J: TRBJ1-5
size: once

DNA: TGTGCCTGGAGTCGATTCCAAATTCGGACTGAAGCTTTCTTT
CDR3: CAWSRFQIRTEAFF
V: TRBV30
D: .
J: TRBJ1-1
size: .

DNA: TGTGCCACCAGTGACCCCGTGGAGGGCAGGTATCAAGAGACCCAGTACTTC
CDR3: CATSDPVEGRYQETQYF
V: TRBV24-1
D: .
J: TRBJ2-5
size: .

DNA: TGTGCCAGTAATCCGAGTTATGGGGCCAACGTCCTGACTTTC
CDR3: CASNPSYGANVLTF
V: TRBV19
D: .
J: TRBJ2-6
size: few

DNA: TGTGCCAGCAGCTTAGGTACCACCAGGAATTCACCCCTCCACTTT
CDR3: CASSLGTTRNSPLHF
V: TRBV11-2
D: .
J: TRBJ1-6
size: .

DNA: TGTGCCAGCAGTACACTAACGACAGGGAACTATGGCTACACCTTC
CDR3: CASSTLTTGNYGYTF
V: TRBV28
D: TRBD1
J: TRBJ1-2
size: .

DNA: TGTGCCAGCAGCGTGGACAGGGCCACCGGGGAGCTGTTTTTT
CDR3: CASSVDRATGELFF
V: TRBV9
D: TRBD1
J: TRBJ2-2
size: many

DNA: TGTGCCAGCAGCTTAATGGGGACAGGCTCCTACGAGCAGTACTTC
CDR3: CASSLMGTGSYEQYF
V: TRBV7-2
D: TRBD1
J: TRBJ2-7
size: .

DNA: TGTGCCAGCAGCCCCAGGTCCCAAAGCTCTTACAATGAGCAGTTCTTC
CDR3: CASSPRSQSSYNEQFF
V: TRBV7-9
D: .
J: TRBJ2-1
size: .

DNA: TGTGCCACCGAGGTAGGACAGGACCACAAAGAGACCCAGTACTTC
CDR3: CATEVGQDHKETQYF
V: TRBV15
D: TRBD1
J: TRBJ2-5
size: .

DNA: TGTGCCAGCACGGGGGGCTATGGTCGCTCCTACGAGCAGTACTTC
CDR3: CASTGGYGRSYEQYF
V: TRBV6-4
D: .
J: TRBJ2-7
size: .

DNA: TGTGCCAGCAGCCCCAGGGAAGGTTCCGGAAACACCATATATTTT
CDR3: CASSPREGSGNTIYF
V: TRBV6-6
D: .
J: TRBJ1-3
size: .

DNA: TGTGCCAGCAGCCAAGACTCGGACAGGGTGAGCACTGAAGCTTTCTTT
CDR3: CASSQDSDRVSTEAFF
V: TRBV4-2
D: TRBD1
J: TRBJ1-1
size: .

DNA: TGTGCCAGCAGTTCCGGGACAGGGGTACCCTACGAGCAGTACTTC
CDR3: CASSSGTGVPYEQYF
V: TRBV6-2/TRBV6-3
D: TRBD1
J: TRBJ2-7
size: .

DNA: TGTGCCAGCAGTTCAACAGGGATAACTAATGAAAAACTGTTTTTT
CDR3: CASSSTGITNEKLFF
V: TRBV28
D: .
J: TRBJ1-4
size: .

DNA: TGTGCCAGAAGCTTGGGAAGTGGGAGCGGGGGGATCGATGAGCAGTTCTTC
CDR3: CARSLGSGSGGIDEQFF
V: TRBV5-3
D: TRBD2
J: TRBJ2-1
size: .

DNA: TGTGCCAGCAGCCCAGACAGGGCCCGAGAGACCCAGTACTTC
CDR3: CASSPDRARETQYF
V: TRBV7-9
D: TRBD1
J: TRBJ2-5
size: .

DNA: TGTGCCAGCAGTCCCCTACAGGGTAAGCAGTTCTTC
CDR3: CASSPLQGKQFF
V: TRBV28
D: .
J: TRBJ2-1
size: .

DNA: TGTGCCAGCAGAACCGGGACTTACAATCAGCCCCAGCATTTT
CDR3: CASRTGTYNQPQHF
V: TRBV6-4
D: .
J: TRBJ1-5
size: .

DNA: TGTGCCAGCAGCCCGAGGACAGGGTCGAACACTGAAGCTTTCTTT
CDR3: CASSPRTGSNTEAFF
V: TRBV7-6
D: TRBD1
J: TRBJ1-1
size: .

DNA: TGCGCCAGCAGCCAAGATCCTTCTAGCCGGGAGACCCAGTACTTC
CDR3: CASSQDPSSRETQYF
V: TRBV4-1
D: .
J: TRBJ2-5
size: .

DNA: TGTGCCAGCAGCCAAGATAGGGGCTACGAGCAGTACTTC
CDR3: CASSQDRGYEQYF
V: TRBV3-1/TRBV3-2
D: .
J: TRBJ2-7
size: few

DNA: TGTGCCAGCAGTTTCCCCGGACAAACCTACGAGCAGTACTTC
CDR3: CASSFPGQTYEQYF
V: TRBV28
D: .
J: TRBJ2-7
size: .

DNA: TGTGCCAGCAGTCCAGCGGGGAATGAGCAGTTCTTC
CDR3: CASSPAGNEQFF
V: TRBV6-5
D: TRBD2
J: TRBJ2-1
size: few

DNA: TGTGCCATCAGTGGAGGACTGACAGGCCGCTCCTACGAGCAGTACTTC
CDR3: CAISGGLTGRSYEQYF
V: TRBV10-3
D: .
J: TRBJ2-7
size: .

DNA: TGTGCCAGCAGTTCGAACAGGGGGCCTTTCTTAGGCGAATACTATGGCTACACCTTC
CDR3: CASSSNRGPFLGEYYGYTF
V: TRBV27
D: TRBD1
J: TRBJ1-2
size: .

DNA: TGCGCCAGCAGTCGGACAGGGGGTAGCTCTGGCTACACCTTC
CDR3: CASSRTGGSSGYTF
V: TRBV4-3
D: TRBD1
J: TRBJ1-2
size: .

DNA: TGCGCCAGCAGCCAAGATACCGGGTTGAGCTACACCTTC
CDR3: CASSQDTGLSYTF
V: TRBV4-3
D: .
J: TRBJ1-2
size: once

DNA: TGTGCCAGCGGGACAGGGATCTACGAGCAGTACTTC
CDR3: CASGTGIYEQYF
V: TRBV28
D: TRBD1
J: TRBJ2-7
size: .

DNA: TGCGCCAGCACTATACCGGGACAGGGCTATGGCTACACCTTC
CDR3: CASTIPGQGYGYTF
V: TRBV5-1
D: TRBD1
J: TRBJ1-2
size: .

DNA: TGTGCCAGTAGCCTCGGACAGGGGAGGACTTGGGAAAAACTGTTTTTT
CDR3: CASSLGQGRTWEKLFF
V: TRBV19
D: TRBD1
J: TRBJ1-4
size: once

DNA: TGTGCCAGCACCCCAACAGGGGCAGGGTCCTACGAGCAGTACTTC
CDR3: CASTPTGAGSYEQYF
V: TRBV6-2/TRBV6-3
D: TRBD1
J: TRBJ2-7
size: .

DNA: TGTGCCAGCAGCTTTATGGGACAGGGGGCCTACGAGCAGTACTTC
CDR3: CASSFMGQGAYEQYF
V: TRBV5-4
D: TRBD1
J: TRBJ2-7
size: .

DNA: TGTGCCAGTAGTAACGCACTAGAGGAGGAGACCCAGTACTTC
CDR3: CASSNALEEETQYF
V: TRBV19
D: .
J: TRBJ2-5
size: few

DNA: TGTGCCAGTAGTATTCGACAGACCTATGGCTACACCTTC
CDR3: CASSIRQTYGYTF
V: TRBV19
D: .
J: TRBJ1-2
size: .

DNA: TGTGCCAGCAGCTATGGACTAGCGGATTACAATGAGCAGTTCTTC
CDR3: CASSYGLADYNEQFF
V: TRBV5-6
D: TRBD2
J: TRBJ2-1
size: .

DNA: TGTGCCAGCAGTTACGGTGAGGGAACCCAGTACTTC
CDR3: CASSYGEGTQYF
V: TRBV6-6
D: .
J: TRBJ2-5
size: few

DNA: TGCAGTGCTAGTACTCCCGGGACAGGGGGCTACACCTTC
CDR3: CSASTPGTGGYTF
V: TRBV20-1
D: TRBD1
J: TRBJ1-2
size: few

DNA: TGCGCCAGCAGCTGGACAGGGGGCGGGACCGGGGAGCTGTTTTTT
CDR3: CASSWTGGGTGELFF
V: TRBV5-1
D: TRBD1
J: TRBJ2-2
size: .

DNA: TGTGCCAGTAGTCTCACTATTAGCAATCAGCCCCAGCATTTT
CDR3: CASSLTISNQPQHF
V: TRBV19
D: .
J: TRBJ1-5
size: .

DNA: TGTGCCAGCAGCCCTAGGACAGGGGGTAATGAAAAACTGTTTTTT
CDR3: CASSPRTGGNEKLFF
V: TRBV7-9
D: TRBD1
J: TRBJ1-4
size: .

DNA: TGTGCCAGTAGCACCATTGGGGCCACTGAAGCTTTCTTT
CDR3: CASSTIGATEAFF
V: TRBV19
D: .
J: TRBJ1-1
size: .

DNA: TGCGCCAGCAGCCAGAGGGGCAGGGGGGAAGGCTACACCTTC
CDR3: CASSQRGRGEGYTF
V: TRBV4-3
D: TRBD1
J: TRBJ1-2
size: .

DNA: TGTGCCAGCAGCAAGTTAGGGGGCAATCAGCCCCAGCATTTT
CDR3: CASSKLGGNQPQHF
V: TRBV7-8
D: .
J: TRBJ1-5
size: .

DNA: TGTGCCACCAGTGATTACCACCGGGGGGCCCTAATGAACACTGAAGCTTTCTTT
CDR3: CATSDYHRGALMNTEAFF
V: TRBV24-1
D: .
J: TRBJ1-1
size: once

DNA: TGTGCCAGCAGCCGACAGGCTCAAGAGACCCAGTACTTC
CDR3: CASSRQAQETQYF
V: TRBV7-8
D: .
J: TRBJ2-5
size: .

DNA: TGTGCCAGCAGTTTCCAGGGACTAGCGGGCTACAATGAGCAGTTCTTC
CDR3: CASSFQGLAGYNEQFF
V: TRBV28
D: TRBD2
J: TRBJ2-1
size: .

DNA: TGTGCCAGCTCACGTCGACAGGGAGAGAACACTGAAGCTTTCTTT
CDR3: CASSRRQGENTEAFF
V: TRBV18
D: TRBD1
J: TRBJ1-1
size: .

DNA: TGTGCCAGCAGTGAGCGCGATACAGGGGCTGAAGCTTTCTTT
CDR3: CASSERDTGAEAFF
V: TRBV2
D: TRBD1
J: TRBJ1-1
size: .

DNA: TGTGCCAGCAGTTCAGGGGGCCTAGCGGGCTACACCTTC
CDR3: CASSSGGLAGYTF
V: TRBV28
D: TRBD1
J: TRBJ1-2
size: .

DNA: TGTGCCTGGAGGGAAACGGGGACAGGGGTTTGGAGCTACACCTTC
CDR3: CAWRETGTGVWSYTF
V: TRBV30
D: TRBD1
J: TRBJ1-2
size: many

DNA: TGTGCCAGCAGTCGAGACCTGGTCGGCCGGGGAGCTTTCTTT
CDR3: CASSRDLVGRGAFF
V: TRBV28
D: .
J: TRBJ1-1
size: .

DNA: TGTGCCAGCAGTCCCTGGCAGGAACTGAACACTGAAGCTTTCTTT
CDR3: CASSPWQELNTEAFF
V: TRBV6-5
D: .
J: TRBJ1-1
size: .

DNA: TGTGCCAGCAGTTTACCCCTAGCGGGAGCCCTGGGGAACACCGGGGAGCTGTTTTTT
CDR3: CASSLPLAGALGNTGELFF
V: TRBV28
D: TRBD2
J: TRBJ2-2
size: .

DNA: TGCGCCAGCAGCCAAGAAGACAGACCCTACAATGAGCAGTTCTTC
CDR3: CASSQEDRPYNEQFF
V: TRBV4-1
D: .
J: TRBJ2-1
size: .